This T cell receptor beta chain derives from a study of blood T cell repertoires in COVID-19. Germline CDR1 SGHTA, CDR2 FQGNSA. Unmatched junction bases numbered 1, after V lost 2 bases and J lost 1 base. This CDR3 comprises 16 residues. The data were produced by immunoSEQ multiplex PCR, yet TCRdb's version contains in-frame clones alone and is incomplete. The sample holds approximately 35,000 clones, about 86% seen once. This receptor was obtained from a woman aged 70-85 years with active COVID-19. The sample consisted of peripheral blood. The chain joins TRBV7-2 to TRBJ2-5; 13 positions match TRBD2. The CDR3 sequence: CASSLRLAGGQETQYF. In DNA form, the CDR3 reads TGTGCCAGCAGCTTACGACTAGCGGGGGGCCAAGAGACCCAGTACTTC. Combining the CDR3 with reference TRBV7-2 and TRBJ2-5 gives the whole variable domain GAGVSQSPSNKVTEKGKDVELRCDPISGHTALYWYRQSLGQGLEFLIYFQGNSAPDKSGLPSDRFSAERTGGSVSTLTIQRTQQEDSAVYLCASSLRLAGGQETQYFGPGTRLLVL.